What follows are 15 T cell receptor beta chains derived from one specimen sequenced in a study of T cells after yellow fever vaccination. TCRdb reprocessed the 5' RACE reads via MiXCR and lists one record per CDR3 protein. The table lists 300,000 or so distinct CDR3 sequences, around 7% of them singletons. The sequencing used PBMCs, collected roughly 46 days after the first yellow fever vaccination. The receptors were gathered from a man younger than 35 who received the YFV17D yellow fever vaccine.

The chain employs TRBV19 and TRBJ2-7, with unresolved D. The CDR3 is 12 amino acids. V was cut by 4 bases and J by 5 bases, with 9 bases left in between. Germline V gene data show CDR1 as LNHDA and CDR2 as SQIVND (reference sequence). CDR3 nucleotide sequence: TGTGCCAGTAGTAGAGTCAGAAACGAGCAGTACGTC. Encoded protein: CASSRVRNEQYV.

This clonotype was counted a few times. The chain uses TRBV12-3 or TRBV12-4 and TRBJ2-1, with D hard to call. CDR3 length: 16 residues. V dropped 3 bases and J dropped 2 bases, with 14 bases sitting between them. The CDR3 loop is CASSFGSTAPYNEQFF. DNA of the CDR3: TGTGCCAGCAGTTTCGGATCCACGGCCCCCTACAATGAGCAGTTCTTC.

The rearrangement links TRBV7-9 to TRBJ1-6; D is unresolved. The CDR3 covers 15 residues. Trimming left V 1 base short and J 12 bases short, with 16 bases between. CDR1 is SEHNR and CDR2 is FQNEAQ in the germline V gene (reference sequence). The CDR3 region has the DNA TGTGCCAGCAGCTTAGTTTCGTCCGGCATTAAACCCCTCCACTTT. This encodes CASSLVSSGIKPLHF. The whole variable domain, remainder taken from reference TRBV7-9 and TRBJ1-6, is DTGVSQNPRHKITKRGQNVTFRCDPISEHNRLYWYRQTLGQGPEFLTYFQNEAQLEKSRLLSDRFSAERPKGSFSTLEIQRTEQGDSAMYLCASSLVSSGIKPLHFGNGTRLTVT.

This clonotype was seen only a few times. The CDR3 is CASSWGGTYNEQFF. CDR3 nucleotide sequence: TGTGCCAGCAGCTGGGGGGGAACCTACAATGAGCAGTTCTTC. This chain uses TRBV5-4 with TRBJ2-1, with 7 bases matching TRBD2. J gave up 2 bases and V 3 bases, and 2 bases lay outside the gene matches. This CDR3 is 14 amino acids long. CDR1 is SGHNT, CDR2 YYREEE, per germline (reference sequence).

This clonotype was observed a handful of times. The rearrangement joins TRBV29-1 to TRBJ1-1; unclear D gene. The CDR3 loop spans 14 amino acids. V lost 2 bases to trimming and J lost 8 bases, with 18 bases between them. Looked up from germline, CDR1 is SQVTM and CDR2 is ANQGSEA. The CDR3 loop reads CSVERVLERSEAFF. CDR3 in DNA: TGCAGCGTTGAAAGGGTCCTCGAGCGGTCCGAAGCTTTCTTT.

This clonotype was counted a few times. V gene TRBV20-1 combines with J gene TRBJ2-5; the match to TRBD2 covers 12 bases. The CDR3 covers 14 residues. Germline V gene lookup returns CDR1 DFQATT and CDR2 SNEGSKA (reference sequence). The V segment lost 3 bases and the J segment 4 bases; nucleotides outside the gene matches: 3. In DNA form, the CDR3 reads TGCAGTGCTAGCGCTAGCGGGGGGGCAGAGACCCAGTACTTC. Protein: CSASASGGAETQYF.

This clonotype appeared a few times. The rearrangement uses TRBV6-5 and TRBJ1-3; D might be TRBD1 (6 bases). Trimming removed 0 bases at V and 4 bases at J, with 10 bases between. Germline V gene lookup returns CDR1 MNHEY and CDR2 SVGAGI. CDR3 size: 15 residues. The CDR3 DNA is TGTGCCAGCAGTTACTCCGCAGGGGCGGGAAACACCATATATTTT. Translated: CASSYSAGAGNTIYF.

The rearrangement links TRBV7-9 to TRBJ2-1; D may be TRBD1 (5 bases). V shed 5 bases and J shed 4 bases, with 21 bases lying between them. From germline, CDR1 is SEHNR and CDR2 FQNEAQ (reference sequence). The CDR3 is made up of 17 amino acids. The CDR3 DNA reads TGTGCCAGCAGCCAACCGATCTACGACAGTGGGTACAATGAGCAGTTCTTC. Its translation: CASSQPIYDSGYNEQFF.

The table lists this clonotype with a few counts. V usage is TRBV20-1 and J usage is TRBJ2-2, with D unresolved. V shed 0 bases and J shed 7 bases, with 9 bases lying between them. The CDR3 consists of 13 residues. Germline V gene data show CDR1 as DFQATT and CDR2 as SNEGSKA (reference sequence). CDR3 protein: CSARDDPDGELFF. The CDR3 coding sequence is TGCAGTGCTAGAGATGACCCAGACGGGGAGCTGTTTTTT.

This clonotype was detected many times. This chain links TRBV5-1 with TRBJ2-2; tentatively, D is TRBD2 (6 bases). Germline V gene data show CDR1 as SGHRS and CDR2 as YFSETQ. The CDR3 totals 19 residues. V was clipped by 5 bases and J by 4 bases, with 27 bases between them. In nucleotides, the CDR3 is TGCGCCAGCAGTAGTAGTGTGACCGAACTAGCCTCGAGCACCGGGGAGCTGTTTTTT. Translated, it gives CASSSSVTELASSTGELFF. The full variable domain, rest sourced from reference TRBV5-1 and TRBJ2-2, is KAGVTQTPRYLIKTRGQQVTLSCSPISGHRSVSWYQQTPGQGLQFLFEYFSETQRNKGNFPGRFSGRQFSNSRSEMNVSTLELGDSALYLCASSSSVTELASSTGELFFGEGSRLTVL.

V usage is TRBV11-2 and J usage is TRBJ2-1, with TRBD2 identical over 10 bases. This CDR3 is 15 amino acids long. V dropped 8 bases and J dropped 8; count of bases not matched to a gene: 12. The germline gives CDR1 SGHAT, CDR2 FQNNGV. The CDR3 coding sequence is TGTGCCAGCGGCCCAACTAGCGGGGATTCCTATGAGCAGTTCTTC. It is translated as CASGPTSGDSYEQFF.

This rearrangement joins TRBV6-5 to TRBJ2-4; D possibly corresponds to TRBD2 (5 bases). The V end was cut by 0 bases, the J end by 2 bases, with 11 bases between. Germline CDR1 MNHEY, CDR2 SVGAGI. The CDR3 totals 16 residues. In DNA form, the CDR3 reads TGTGCCAGCAGTTACTCTTCGGACTCTTCCAAAAACATTCAGTACTTC. Amino acids: CASSYSSDSSKNIQYF.

This clonotype was seen a handful of times. The rearrangement links TRBV6-6 to TRBJ1-1; D is uncertain. Germline-derived CDR1 and CDR2 are MNHNY and SVGAGI (reference sequence). Deletions cut 5 bases from V and 2 bases from J, with 9 bases between. CDR3 length: 13 amino acids. CDR3 sequence: CASSQYLNTEAFF. The CDR3 coding sequence is TGTGCCAGCAGTCAGTACCTTAACACTGAAGCTTTCTTT.

This clonotype was observed a handful of times. The chain uses TRBV10-2 and TRBJ2-5; D unresolved. Germline values: CDR1 WSHSY, CDR2 SAAADI. The CDR3 contains 11 residues. Trimming stripped 4 bases from V and 4 bases from J, with 4 bases between. CDR3: CASSALETQYF. Here the CDR3 DNA reads TGCGCCAGCAGTGCATTAGAGACCCAGTACTTC.

This clonotype was seen more than once but under ten times. The genes are TRBV3-1 and TRBJ1-1; TRBD1 agrees at 10 bases. The CDR3 runs to 16 residues. Losses at the gene ends were 1 base for V and 5 bases for J; bases not matched to a gene: 7. The germline CDR1 and CDR2 sequences are LGHDT and YNNKEL (reference sequence). Here the CDR3 reads CASSQAIGQGVTEAFF. As DNA, the CDR3 is TGTGCCAGCAGCCAAGCCATCGGACAGGGGGTAACTGAAGCTTTCTTT.